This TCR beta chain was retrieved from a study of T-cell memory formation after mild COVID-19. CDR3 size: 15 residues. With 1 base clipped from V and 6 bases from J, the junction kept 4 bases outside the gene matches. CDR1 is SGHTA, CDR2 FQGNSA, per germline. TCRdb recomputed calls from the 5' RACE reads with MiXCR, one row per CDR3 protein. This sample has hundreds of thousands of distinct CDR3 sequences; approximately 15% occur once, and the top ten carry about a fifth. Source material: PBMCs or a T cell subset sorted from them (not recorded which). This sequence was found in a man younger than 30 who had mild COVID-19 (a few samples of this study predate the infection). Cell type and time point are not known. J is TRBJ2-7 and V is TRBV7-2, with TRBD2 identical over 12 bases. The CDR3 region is CASSLVGLAGTEQYF. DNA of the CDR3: TGTGCCAGCAGCTTAGTAGGACTAGCGGGGACCGAGCAGTACTTC.